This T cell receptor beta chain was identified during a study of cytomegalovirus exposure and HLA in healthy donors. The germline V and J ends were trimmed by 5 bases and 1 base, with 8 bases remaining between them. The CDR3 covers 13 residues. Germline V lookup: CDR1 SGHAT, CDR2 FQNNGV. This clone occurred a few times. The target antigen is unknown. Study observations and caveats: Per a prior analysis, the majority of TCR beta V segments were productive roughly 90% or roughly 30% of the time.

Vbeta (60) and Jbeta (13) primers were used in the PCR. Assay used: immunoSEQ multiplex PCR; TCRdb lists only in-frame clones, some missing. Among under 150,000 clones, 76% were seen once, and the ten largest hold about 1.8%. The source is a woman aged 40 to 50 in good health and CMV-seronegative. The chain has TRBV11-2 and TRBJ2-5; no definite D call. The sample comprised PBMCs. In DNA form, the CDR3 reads TGTGCCAGCAGCCCCGTCCCCCAAGAGACCCAGTACTTC. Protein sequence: CASSPVPQETQYF.